One and the same sample provided the 9 T cell receptor beta chains below, sequenced in a study of regulatory T cells in long-lasting Graves disease. To make TCR beta libraries, researchers used iRepertoire HTBI primers and Arm-PCR of CDR3 regions. One entry per CDR3 protein results from TCRdb running MiXCR on the multiplex PCR reads. The sample includes roughly 400,000 distinct CDR3 sequences, around 20% of them seen just once. Time point: persistent/refractory GD, antithyroid drugs over 5 years with positive TRAb. Making the TCR library involved RNA that had been extracted from PBMCs. The sample here was peripheral blood mononuclear cells (PBMCs), taken when the disease was refractory, from a patient treated with antithyroid drugs. These TCRs come from a female donor with Graves disease.

Written as DNA, the CDR3 is TGTGCCAGCAGCGTAGGGGCTTTCCGCGGGGAGCTAAATGAGCAGTTCTTC. Translating it yields CASSVGAFRGELNEQFF. The rearrangement joins TRBV9 to TRBJ2-1; D is possibly TRBD2 (6 bases). Trimming stripped 0 bases from V and 7 bases from J, with 20 bases between. There are 17 residues in the CDR3. CDR1 and CDR2 from the germline V gene are SGDLS and YYNGEE.

This clonotype was seen more than once but under ten times. CDR3 residues: CAWSGADRGLYEQYF. CDR3 nucleotide sequence: TGTGCCTGGAGCGGCGCAGACAGGGGGCTCTACGAGCAGTACTTC. V usage is TRBV30 and J usage is TRBJ2-7; 10 positions agree with TRBD1. V shed 3 bases and J 3 bases; nucleotides not matched to a gene: 8. Germline CDR1 is GTSNPN and CDR2 is SVGIG (reference sequence). This CDR3 comprises 15 residues.

This clonotype was observed at least ten times. The J gene is TRBJ1-6, the V gene TRBV28; TRBD1 matches at 10 bases. Germline V gene lookup returns CDR1 MDHEN and CDR2 SYDVKM. V trimming: 4 bases; J trimming: 8 bases; junction bases outside the gene matches: 11. The CDR3 runs to 17 residues. The CDR3 coding sequence is TGTGCCAGCAGTTCCACCGGGACAGGGGCGTACCATTCACCCCTCCACTTT. This sequence encodes CASSSTGTGAYHSPLHF.

There are a few counts of this clonotype. The DNA of the CDR3 is TGTGCCAGCAGTTTAGTTCCTAGCGGGATTAACAATGAGCAGTTCTTC. It is translated as CASSLVPSGINNEQFF. V is TRBV28 and J is TRBJ2-1; 9 nucleotides match TRBD2. Germline V gives CDR1 MDHEN, CDR2 SYDVKM. V dropped 2 bases and J dropped 5; count of bases not matched to a gene: 7. The CDR3 loop spans 16 amino acids.

This clonotype has more than one count but fewer than ten. J is TRBJ2-7 and V is TRBV7-8; 8 bases are shared with TRBD2. The ends lost 0 bases at V and 5 bases at J; junction bases unmatched: 9. CDR3 length: 16 amino acids. The germline V gene has CDR1 SGHVS and CDR2 FQNEAQ. The CDR3 spells CASSLAQGLVANEQYF. In DNA form, the CDR3 reads TGTGCCAGCAGCTTAGCTCAGGGACTAGTAGCCAACGAGCAGTACTTC.

This clonotype was found once. The V gene is TRBV28, the J gene TRBJ2-3; 10 nucleotides line up with TRBD2. J lost 0 bases, V lost 6 bases, and 12 bases had no gene match. Germline V gene lookup returns CDR1 MDHEN and CDR2 SYDVKM. There are 18 residues in the CDR3. CDR3 protein: CASRRGRTSGISTDTQYF. CDR3 nucleotides: TGTGCCAGCAGGCGCGGAAGAACTAGCGGGATTAGCACAGATACGCAGTATTTT.

The rearrangement uses TRBV12-3 or TRBV12-4 and TRBJ2-1; TRBD2 matches at 8 bases. CDR3 length equals 15 residues. V trimming: 4 bases; J trimming: 5 bases; junction bases outside the gene matches: 7. This chain's CDR3 is CASSSMGTRDNEQFF. The CDR3 DNA follows: TGTGCCAGCAGTTCAATGGGGACTAGAGACAATGAGCAGTTCTTC.

Ten or more counts support this clonotype. The J gene is TRBJ1-1, the V gene TRBV25-1, with a tentative D call TRBD1 (6 bases). The CDR3 is 15 residues long. The V gene's germline CDR1 is MGHDK and CDR2 SYGVNS. Trimming removed 5 bases from V and 1 base from J, with 14 bases in between. The CDR3 nucleotides are TGTGCCAGCAGTCAGACAGGAGTCGCGAACACTGAAGCTTTCTTT. Translation gives CASSQTGVANTEAFF.

The chain carries TRBV7-9 and TRBJ1-1; D is possibly TRBD1 (5 bases). Trimming shortened V by 6 bases and J by 1 base, and 18 bases separated the two germline ends. This CDR3 comprises 16 residues. Germline CDR1 reads SEHNR; CDR2 reads FQNEAQ (reference sequence). Here the CDR3 reads CASSNTMRQSNTEAFF. CDR3 bases: TGTGCCAGCAGTAATACCATGAGACAGTCGAACACTGAAGCTTTCTTT.